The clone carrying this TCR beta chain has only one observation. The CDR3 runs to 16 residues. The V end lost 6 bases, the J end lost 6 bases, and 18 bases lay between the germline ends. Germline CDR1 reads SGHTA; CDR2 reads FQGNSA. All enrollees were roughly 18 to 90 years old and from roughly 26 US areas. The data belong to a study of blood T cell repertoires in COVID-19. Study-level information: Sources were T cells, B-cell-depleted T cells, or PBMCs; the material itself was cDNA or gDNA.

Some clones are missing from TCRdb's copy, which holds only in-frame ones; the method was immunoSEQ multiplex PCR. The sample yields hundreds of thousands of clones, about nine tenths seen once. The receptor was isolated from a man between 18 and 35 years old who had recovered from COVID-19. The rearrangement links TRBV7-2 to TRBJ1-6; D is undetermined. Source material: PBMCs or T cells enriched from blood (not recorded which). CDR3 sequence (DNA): TGTGCCAGCAGGCCTCAGAGCACGGGTATTAATTCACCCCTCCACTTT. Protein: CASRPQSTGINSPLHF.